The T cell receptor (beta chain) described here comes from a study of control samples from healthy donors and cancer patients. Produced via immunoSEQ multiplex PCR; TCRdb's table is partial and in-frame only. The sample records around 100,000 clones, about 90% being singletons. CDR1 LNHNV and CDR2 YYDKDF come from the germline V gene (reference sequence). The V end was cut by 4 bases, the J end by 5 bases, with 11 bases between. CDR3 length: 13 residues. This TCR was sampled from a woman aged 45 to 65 in good health. The sample comprised blood. V usage is TRBV15 and J usage is TRBJ2-5; D possibly corresponds to TRBD1 (5 bases). The CDR3, as DNA: TGTGCCACCAGCAAAGGGGCTGTCGAGACCCAGTACTTC. It specifies CATSKGAVETQYF.